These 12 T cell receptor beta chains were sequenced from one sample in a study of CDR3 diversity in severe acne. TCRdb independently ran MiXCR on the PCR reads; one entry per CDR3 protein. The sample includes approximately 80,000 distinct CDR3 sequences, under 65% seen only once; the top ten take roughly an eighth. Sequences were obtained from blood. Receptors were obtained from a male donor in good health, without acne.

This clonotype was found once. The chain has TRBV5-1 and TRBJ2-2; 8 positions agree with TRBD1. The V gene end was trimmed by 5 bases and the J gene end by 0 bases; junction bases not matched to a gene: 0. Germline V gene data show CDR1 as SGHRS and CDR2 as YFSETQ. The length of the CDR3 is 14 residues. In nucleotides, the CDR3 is TGCGCCAGCAGACAGGGGGCGAACACCGGGGAGCTGTTTTTT. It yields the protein CASRQGANTGELFF.

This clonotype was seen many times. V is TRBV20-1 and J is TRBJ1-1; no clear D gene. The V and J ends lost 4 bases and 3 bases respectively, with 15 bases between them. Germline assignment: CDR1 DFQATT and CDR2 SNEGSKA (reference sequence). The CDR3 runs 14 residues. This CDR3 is CSAINPQSDTEAFF. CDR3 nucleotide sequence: TGCAGTGCTATCAACCCTCAGTCGGACACTGAAGCTTTCTTT.

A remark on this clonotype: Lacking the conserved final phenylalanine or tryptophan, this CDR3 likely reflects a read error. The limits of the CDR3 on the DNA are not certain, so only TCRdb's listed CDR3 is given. The CDR3 here is CATGGRGLTGELFL. The chain is built from TRBV28 and TRBJ2-2; TRBD2, the D gene given by the table, was not confirmed from the DNA. Germline V gene lookup returns CDR1 MDHEN and CDR2 SYDVKM. The CDR3 length is 14 residues, termini included.

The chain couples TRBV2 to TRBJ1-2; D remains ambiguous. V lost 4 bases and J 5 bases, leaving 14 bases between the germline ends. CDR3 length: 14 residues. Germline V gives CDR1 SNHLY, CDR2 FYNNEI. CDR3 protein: CASSVLGNDYGYTF. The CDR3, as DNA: TGTGCCAGCAGTGTGCTAGGAAACGATTATGGCTACACCTTC.

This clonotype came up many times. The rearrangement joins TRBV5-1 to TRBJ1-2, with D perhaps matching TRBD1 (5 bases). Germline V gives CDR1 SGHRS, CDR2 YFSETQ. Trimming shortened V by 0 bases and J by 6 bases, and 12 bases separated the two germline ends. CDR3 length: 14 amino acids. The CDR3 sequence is CASSLAEGADGYTF. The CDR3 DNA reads TGCGCCAGCAGCTTGGCCGAAGGGGCGGATGGCTACACCTTC. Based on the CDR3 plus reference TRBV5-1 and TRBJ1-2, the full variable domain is KAGVTQTPRYLIKTRGQQVTLSCSPISGHRSVSWYQQTPGQGLQFLFEYFSETQRNKGNFPGRFSGRQFSNSRSEMNVSTLELGDSALYLCASSLAEGADGYTFGSGTRLTVV.

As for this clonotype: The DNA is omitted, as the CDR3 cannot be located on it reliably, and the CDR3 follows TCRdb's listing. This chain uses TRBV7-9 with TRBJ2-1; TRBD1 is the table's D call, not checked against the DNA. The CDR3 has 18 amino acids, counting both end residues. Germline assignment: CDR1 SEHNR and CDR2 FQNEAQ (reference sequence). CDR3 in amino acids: CASKGEPSTSGQANEQFF.

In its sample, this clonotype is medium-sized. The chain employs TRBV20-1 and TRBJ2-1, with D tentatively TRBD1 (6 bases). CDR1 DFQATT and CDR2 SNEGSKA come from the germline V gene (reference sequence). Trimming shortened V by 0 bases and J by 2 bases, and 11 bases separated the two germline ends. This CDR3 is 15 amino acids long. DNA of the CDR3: TGCAGTGCTAGAGATTACAGGGTAGCCTACAATGAGCAGTTCTTC. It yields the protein CSARDYRVAYNEQFF.

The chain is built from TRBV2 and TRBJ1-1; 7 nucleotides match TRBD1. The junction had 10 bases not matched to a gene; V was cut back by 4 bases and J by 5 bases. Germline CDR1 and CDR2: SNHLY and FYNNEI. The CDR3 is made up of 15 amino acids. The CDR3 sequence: CASSAKGTVLTEAFF. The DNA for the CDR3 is TGTGCCAGCAGTGCGAAAGGGACAGTGTTAACTGAAGCTTTCTTT.

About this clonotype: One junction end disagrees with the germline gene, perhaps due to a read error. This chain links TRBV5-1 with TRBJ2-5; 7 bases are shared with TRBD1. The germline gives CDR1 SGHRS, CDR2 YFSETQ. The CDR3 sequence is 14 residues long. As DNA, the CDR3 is TGCGCCAGCAGCCCGCGCTCAGGGGGAGAGGCCCAGTACTTC. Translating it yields CASSPRSGGEAQYF.

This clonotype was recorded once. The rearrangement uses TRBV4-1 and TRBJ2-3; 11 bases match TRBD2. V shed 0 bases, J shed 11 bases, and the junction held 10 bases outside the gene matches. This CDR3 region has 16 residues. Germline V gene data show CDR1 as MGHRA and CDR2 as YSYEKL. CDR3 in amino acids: CASSQDSGGAYNEQYF. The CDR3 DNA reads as TGCGCCAGCAGCCAAGATAGCGGGGGGGCTTACAATGAGCAGTATTTT.

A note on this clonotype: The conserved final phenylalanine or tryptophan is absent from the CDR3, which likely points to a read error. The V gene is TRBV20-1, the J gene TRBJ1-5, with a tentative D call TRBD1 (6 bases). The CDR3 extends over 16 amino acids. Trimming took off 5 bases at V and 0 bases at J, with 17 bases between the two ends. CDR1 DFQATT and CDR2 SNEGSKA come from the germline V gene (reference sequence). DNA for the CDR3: TGCAGTGCTGGGGGCCCAGGCCAATATAGCAATCAGCCCCAGCATCTT. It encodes CSAGGPGQYSNQPQHL.

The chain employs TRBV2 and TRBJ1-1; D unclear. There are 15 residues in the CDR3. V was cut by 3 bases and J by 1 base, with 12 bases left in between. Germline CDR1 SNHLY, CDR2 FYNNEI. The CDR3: CASSDNRPPNTEAFF. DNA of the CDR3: TGTGCCAGCAGTGATAATCGGCCACCGAACACTGAAGCTTTCTTT.